This record looks at one TCR beta chain sequence and its context. Repertoires were generated with immunoSEQ multiplex PCR, while TCRdb's copy carries only in-frame clones and drops some. Of about 35,000 clones listed, around nine tenths were seen once; the top ten hold about 0.72%. The data originate from a study of T cell changes during pregnancy in multiple sclerosis. Germline V gene sequence: CDR1 SGDLS, CDR2 YYNGEE. This CDR3 has 15 residues. V trimming: 2 bases; J trimming: 6 bases; junction bases outside the gene matches: 8. The chain has TRBV9 and TRBJ2-3, with 8 bases lining up with TRBD2. The receptor was derived from a female donor in good health, enrolled as a control in a pregnancy study. The sample here was CD4+ T cells from peripheral blood mononuclear cells, taken after pregnancy. CDR3 nucleotides: TGTGCCAGCAGCGTTAGCGGGAATCCGTCTGATACGCAGTATTTT. It yields the protein CASSVSGNPSDTQYF.